This is a list of T cell receptor beta chains from one sample in a study of beta chain features in type 1 diabetes. TCRdb's copy holds only in-frame clones and misses some; the assay was immunoSEQ multiplex PCR. The sample lists 130,000 or so clones, roughly 10% seen once, with 0.75% in the top ten. Material: central memory CD4+ T cells from blood. The receptors derive from a man aged 25 to 40 with type 1 diabetes. Each CDR3 is given with its conserved first and last residue. D genes are given only for firm matches. The size of a clone is reported for some rows only, either as once, few or many, or as a class for expanded clones.

clone_size: .; j_call: TRBJ2-1; v_call: TRBV29-1; cdr3_length: 11; d_call: .; cdr3_aa: CSVNRVGEQFF; cdr3_nt: TGCAGCGTAAACAGGGTGGGTGAGCAGTTCTTC
clone_size: .; j_call: TRBJ2-1; v_call: TRBV9; cdr3_length: 17; d_call: TRBD2; cdr3_aa: CASSRTSGGYSYNEQFF; cdr3_nt: TGTGCCAGCAGCCGGACTAGCGGGGGCTACTCCTACAATGAGCAGTTCTTC
clone_size: few; j_call: TRBJ2-5; v_call: TRBV7-2; cdr3_length: 15; d_call: TRBD2; cdr3_aa: CASSPTGLAGGREYF; cdr3_nt: TGTGCCAGCAGCCCCACCGGGCTAGCGGGGGGTCGGGAGTACTTC
clone_size: many; j_call: TRBJ1-2; v_call: TRBV29-1; cdr3_length: 13; d_call: .; cdr3_aa: CSVSTDLNYGYTF; cdr3_nt: TGCAGCGTTTCTACAGATCTAAACTATGGCTACACCTTC
clone_size: few; j_call: TRBJ2-7; v_call: TRBV18; cdr3_length: 14; d_call: .; cdr3_aa: CASSPPAGPYEQYF; cdr3_nt: TGTGCCAGCTCACCACCGGCAGGTCCCTACGAGCAGTACTTC
clone_size: .; j_call: TRBJ2-7; v_call: TRBV7-2; cdr3_length: 15; d_call: TRBD1; cdr3_aa: CASSLDRGDSYEQYF; cdr3_nt: TGTGCCAGCAGCCTAGACAGGGGGGATTCCTACGAGCAGTACTTC
clone_size: few; j_call: TRBJ2-3; v_call: TRBV9; cdr3_length: 15; d_call: .; cdr3_aa: CASSVGPGYTDTQYF; cdr3_nt: TGTGCCAGCAGCGTAGGCCCAGGTTACACAGATACGCAGTATTTT
clone_size: .; j_call: TRBJ1-1; v_call: TRBV2; cdr3_length: 14; d_call: .; cdr3_aa: CASSLGSPNTEAFF; cdr3_nt: TGTGCCAGCAGTTTGGGCAGCCCGAACACTGAAGCTTTCTTT
clone_size: few; j_call: TRBJ2-1; v_call: TRBV5-6; cdr3_length: 13; d_call: .; cdr3_aa: CASSRGVNNEQFF; cdr3_nt: TGTGCCAGCAGCAGGGGTGTGAACAATGAGCAGTTCTTC
clone_size: many; j_call: TRBJ1-5; v_call: TRBV28; cdr3_length: 14; d_call: TRBD1; cdr3_aa: CASSTGQQNQPQHF; cdr3_nt: TGTGCCAGCAGCACGGGACAGCAAAATCAGCCCCAGCATTTT
clone_size: few; j_call: TRBJ2-7; v_call: TRBV15; cdr3_length: 14; d_call: .; cdr3_aa: CATSRENRAYEQYF; cdr3_nt: TGTGCCACCAGCAGAGAAAATCGAGCCTACGAGCAGTACTTC
clone_size: .; j_call: TRBJ2-4; v_call: TRBV4-1; cdr3_length: 15; d_call: TRBD1; cdr3_aa: CASSLTARDRNIQYF; cdr3_nt: TGCGCCAGCAGCCTCACGGCCCGGGACAGAAACATTCAGTACTTC
clone_size: few; j_call: TRBJ2-7; v_call: TRBV9; cdr3_length: 13; d_call: .; cdr3_aa: CASSVADSYEQYF; cdr3_nt: TGTGCCAGCAGCGTGGCGGATTCCTACGAGCAGTACTTC
clone_size: .; j_call: TRBJ2-1; v_call: TRBV9; cdr3_length: 15; d_call: .; cdr3_aa: CASSVAMSSYNEQFF; cdr3_nt: TGTGCCAGCAGCGTAGCCATGAGCTCCTACAATGAGCAGTTCTTC
clone_size: .; j_call: TRBJ1-1; v_call: TRBV7-2; cdr3_length: 13; d_call: TRBD1; cdr3_aa: CASSLVQGTEAFF; cdr3_nt: TGTGCCAGCAGCTTAGTACAGGGGACTGAAGCTTTCTTT
clone_size: few; j_call: TRBJ2-5; v_call: TRBV5-1; cdr3_length: 12; d_call: .; cdr3_aa: CASSSLGVGMDF; cdr3_nt: TGCGCCAGCAGCTCCCTCGGGGTCGGGATGGACTTC
clone_size: few; j_call: TRBJ2-5; v_call: TRBV5-1; cdr3_length: 16; d_call: TRBD1; cdr3_aa: CASSLALGQAQETQYF; cdr3_nt: TGCGCCAGCAGCTTGGCCCTGGGACAGGCCCAAGAGACCCAGTACTTC
clone_size: many; j_call: TRBJ1-5; v_call: TRBV2; cdr3_length: 14; d_call: .; cdr3_aa: CASSEAGGTQPQHF; cdr3_nt: TGTGCCAGCAGTGAAGCAGGAGGGACTCAGCCCCAGCATTTT
clone_size: few; j_call: TRBJ2-6; v_call: TRBV4-3; cdr3_length: 17; d_call: .; cdr3_aa: CASSQDRAHAGANVLTF; cdr3_nt: TGCGCCAGCAGCCAAGATCGAGCCCACGCTGGGGCCAACGTCCTGACTTTC
clone_size: .; j_call: TRBJ1-4; v_call: TRBV6-1; cdr3_length: 15; d_call: .; cdr3_aa: CASSEGAAAGEKLFF; cdr3_nt: TGTGCCAGCAGTGAAGGGGCGGCTGCGGGGGAAAAACTGTTTTTT
clone_size: few; j_call: TRBJ2-3; v_call: TRBV7-2; cdr3_length: 13; d_call: TRBD2; cdr3_aa: CASKRGQADTQYF; cdr3_nt: TGTGCCAGCAAGCGGGGGCAAGCGGATACGCAGTATTTT
clone_size: .; j_call: TRBJ2-6; v_call: TRBV5-1; cdr3_length: 15; d_call: .; cdr3_aa: CASSLGSSGANVLTF; cdr3_nt: TGCGCCAGCAGCTTGGGGAGTTCTGGGGCCAACGTCCTGACTTTC
clone_size: few; j_call: TRBJ2-5; v_call: TRBV6-5; cdr3_length: 13; d_call: .; cdr3_aa: CASSPRSGETQYF; cdr3_nt: TGTGCCAGCAGTCCCCGGTCCGGAGAGACCCAGTACTTC
clone_size: few; j_call: TRBJ1-4; v_call: TRBV5-5; cdr3_length: 13; d_call: .; cdr3_aa: CASSRRQDQKLFF; cdr3_nt: TGTGCCAGCAGCCGGCGACAGGATCAAAAACTGTTTTTT
clone_size: few; j_call: TRBJ1-1; v_call: TRBV5-1; cdr3_length: 13; d_call: .; cdr3_aa: CASSFTGRTEAFF; cdr3_nt: TGCGCCAGCAGCTTCACGGGGAGGACTGAAGCTTTCTTT
clone_size: .; j_call: TRBJ2-2; v_call: TRBV9; cdr3_length: 15; d_call: .; cdr3_aa: CASTKGEEGTGELFF; cdr3_nt: TGTGCCAGCACCAAGGGAGAGGAGGGAACCGGGGAGCTGTTTTTT
clone_size: few; j_call: TRBJ2-1; v_call: TRBV2; cdr3_length: 16; d_call: TRBD2; cdr3_aa: CASSEGQRGAYNEQFF; cdr3_nt: TGTGCCAGCAGTGAGGGCCAGCGGGGGGCCTACAATGAGCAGTTCTTC
clone_size: .; j_call: TRBJ1-1; v_call: TRBV6-4; cdr3_length: 12; d_call: .; cdr3_aa: CASSIKNIVAFF; cdr3_nt: TGTGCCAGCAGTATTAAAAATATTGTGGCTTTCTTT
clone_size: few; j_call: TRBJ2-1; v_call: TRBV7-2; cdr3_length: 15; d_call: .; cdr3_aa: CASSQPSGGRNEQFF; cdr3_nt: TGCGCCAGCAGCCAACCCTCAGGAGGGAGGAATGAGCAGTTCTTC
clone_size: .; j_call: TRBJ2-5; v_call: TRBV18; cdr3_length: 15; d_call: TRBD1; cdr3_aa: CASSPGQGAHGTQYF; cdr3_nt: TGTGCCAGCTCACCGGGACAGGGGGCGCACGGGACCCAGTACTTC
clone_size: few; j_call: TRBJ2-5; v_call: TRBV7-2; cdr3_length: 14; d_call: TRBD2; cdr3_aa: CASSLGVAGETQYF; cdr3_nt: TGTGCCAGCAGCTTAGGTGTAGCGGGAGAGACCCAGTACTTC
clone_size: .; j_call: TRBJ1-2; v_call: TRBV29-1; cdr3_length: 14; d_call: TRBD1; cdr3_aa: CSAKPGQTDYGYTF; cdr3_nt: TGCAGCGCCAAACCGGGACAGACAGACTATGGCTACACCTTC
clone_size: few; j_call: TRBJ2-7; v_call: TRBV6-6; cdr3_length: 14; d_call: .; cdr3_aa: CASRQRQDLVEQYF; cdr3_nt: TGTGCCAGCAGACAAAGGCAGGATTTGGTTGAGCAGTACTTC
clone_size: .; j_call: TRBJ2-3; v_call: TRBV4-3; cdr3_length: 18; d_call: .; cdr3_aa: CASSQGWAPRGQTDTQYF; cdr3_nt: TGCGCCAGCAGCCAAGGTTGGGCCCCGCGGGGGCAAACAGATACGCAGTATTTT
clone_size: few; j_call: TRBJ2-1; v_call: TRBV9; cdr3_length: 16; d_call: TRBD1; cdr3_aa: CASSLRGDRAFNEQFF; cdr3_nt: TGTGCCAGCAGCTTGCGAGGGGACAGGGCCTTCAATGAGCAGTTCTTC
clone_size: .; j_call: TRBJ2-1; v_call: TRBV18; cdr3_length: 14; d_call: .; cdr3_aa: CASSPGAPYNEQFF; cdr3_nt: TGTGCCAGCTCACCGGGGGCACCCTACAATGAGCAGTTCTTC
clone_size: few; j_call: TRBJ2-1; v_call: TRBV5-1; cdr3_length: 15; d_call: .; cdr3_aa: CASTTLRGSYNEQFF; cdr3_nt: TGCGCCAGCACCACTCTCAGGGGCTCCTACAATGAGCAGTTCTTC
clone_size: .; j_call: TRBJ1-6; v_call: TRBV4-1; cdr3_length: 14; d_call: .; cdr3_aa: CASSQGNLDSPLHF; cdr3_nt: TGCGCCAGCAGCCAAGGAAACTTGGATTCACCCCTCCACTTT
clone_size: .; j_call: TRBJ2-5; v_call: TRBV10-3; cdr3_length: 15; d_call: TRBD2; cdr3_aa: CAIRTLAGGQETQYF; cdr3_nt: TGTGCCATCAGGACCTTAGCGGGGGGGCAAGAGACCCAGTACTTC
clone_size: few; j_call: TRBJ2-3; v_call: TRBV5-1; cdr3_length: 15; d_call: TRBD1; cdr3_aa: CASSSLTGIADTQYF; cdr3_nt: TGCGCCAGCAGCTCGCTGACAGGGATCGCAGATACGCAGTATTTT
clone_size: few; j_call: TRBJ2-5; v_call: TRBV11-2; cdr3_length: 16; d_call: .; cdr3_aa: CASSPLTGPAWETQYF; cdr3_nt: TGTGCCAGCAGCCCGTTAACAGGGCCCGCCTGGGAGACCCAGTACTTC
clone_size: few; j_call: TRBJ2-1; v_call: TRBV7-2; cdr3_length: 16; d_call: TRBD1; cdr3_aa: CASSFDGTGSSNEQFF; cdr3_nt: TGTGCCAGCAGCTTTGACGGGACAGGGTCCTCCAATGAGCAGTTCTTC
clone_size: few; j_call: TRBJ2-1; v_call: TRBV14; cdr3_length: 12; d_call: .; cdr3_aa: CASSQQNNEQFF; cdr3_nt: TGTGCCAGCAGCCAACAGAACAATGAGCAGTTCTTC
clone_size: few; j_call: TRBJ2-5; v_call: TRBV11-2; cdr3_length: 16; d_call: TRBD2; cdr3_aa: CASSHRTSRVQETQYF; cdr3_nt: TGTGCCAGCAGCCATCGGACTAGCCGTGTCCAAGAGACCCAGTACTTC
clone_size: .; j_call: TRBJ2-1; v_call: TRBV4-2; cdr3_length: 17; d_call: TRBD2; cdr3_aa: CASSQDRTGGAVHEQFF; cdr3_nt: TGTGCCAGCAGCCAAGATCGGACCGGGGGGGCCGTCCATGAGCAGTTCTTC
clone_size: few; j_call: TRBJ2-3; v_call: TRBV7-7; cdr3_length: 14; d_call: TRBD2; cdr3_aa: CASSSGLAADTQYF; cdr3_nt: TGTGCTAGCAGCTCTGGACTAGCGGCAGATACGCAGTATTTT
clone_size: .; j_call: TRBJ2-1; v_call: TRBV7-8; cdr3_length: 15; d_call: TRBD2; cdr3_aa: CASSSTSGGYNEQFF; cdr3_nt: TGTGCCAGCAGCTCAACTAGCGGGGGGTACAATGAGCAGTTCTTC
clone_size: few; j_call: TRBJ1-6; v_call: TRBV6-6; cdr3_length: 14; d_call: .; cdr3_aa: CASSSGSPNSPLHF; cdr3_nt: TGTGCCAGCAGCTCCGGGTCTCCTAATTCACCCCTCCACTTT
clone_size: once; j_call: TRBJ2-4; v_call: TRBV7-9; cdr3_length: 15; d_call: TRBD2; cdr3_aa: CASSLDSGGTNIQYF; cdr3_nt: TGTGCCAGCAGCTTGGATAGCGGGGGGACAAACATTCAGTACTTC
clone_size: .; j_call: TRBJ1-6; v_call: TRBV7-3; cdr3_length: 15; d_call: .; cdr3_aa: CASSSQGSYNSPLHF; cdr3_nt: TGTGCCAGCAGCTCACAGGGCTCCTATAATTCACCCCTCCACTTT